Each of the 5 T cell receptor beta chains below was sequenced from the same sample in a study of T cells in women clearing cervical HPV infection. The repertoire was sequenced with immunoSEQ multiplex PCR; TCRdb's copy has only in-frame clones and lacks some. Across approximately 44,000 clones, the top ten clones capture 7.6% of the sample. What was sequenced was blood buffy coat. These receptors came from a woman aged 18-70 years with a cervical HPV16 infection that either progressed to CIN3+ or cleared (not recorded which).

On this clone: Read coverage stops 3 residues before the CDR3 terminus; the germline J gene supplies the remainder. The chain couples TRBV10-3 to TRBJ1-2, with 10 bases identical to TRBD1. The CDR3 has 13 amino acids. Germline values: CDR1 ENHRY, CDR2 SYGVKD. V lost 11 bases, J lost 3 bases, and 6 bases stayed unmatched. This CDR3 reads CAPKGQGHYGYTF. The covered CDR3 bases are TGTGCCCCGAAGGGACAGGGGCACTATGGC.

Turning to this clone: The read gets to within 3 residues of the CDR3 end, and the germline J gene fills in the rest. The V and J genes are TRBV18 and TRBJ2-7; 11 bases map to TRBD1. The CDR3 is 14 amino acids. V lost 5 bases, J lost 6 bases, and 6 bases stayed unmatched. Germline lookup yields CDR1 KGHSH and CDR2 LQKENI. The DNA read from the CDR3 is TGTGCCAGCTCATCTGTGGACAGGGGGCGCGAG. As protein: CASSSVDRGRE. The entire CDR3 is CASSSVDRGREQYF. Full variable domain (remainder filled in from reference TRBV18 and TRBJ2-7): NAGVMQNPRHLVRRRGQEARLRCSPMKGHSHVYWYRQLPEEGLKFMVYLQKENIIDESGMPKERFSAEFPKEGPSILRIQQVVRGDSAAYFCASSSVDRGREQYFGPGTRLTVT.

With respect to this clone: The read comes to an end 3 residues before the CDR3 does, leaving the germline J gene to fill in the end. The chain carries TRBV5-1 and TRBJ2-2; 12 bases line up with TRBD2. Germline assignment: CDR1 SGHRS and CDR2 YFSETQ. This CDR3 contains 16 residues. The junction had 7 bases not matched to a gene; V was cut back by 4 bases and J by 6 bases. The CDR3 loop is CASSPWLAGGAGELFF. The covered CDR3 bases are TGCGCCAGCAGCCCCTGGCTAGCGGGAGGGGCCGGGGAG. The full variable domain, in which reference TRBV5-1 and TRBJ2-2 provide the parts outside the CDR3, is KAGVTQTPRYLIKTRGQQVTLSCSPISGHRSVSWYQQTPGQGLQFLFEYFSETQRNKGNFPGRFSGRQFSNSRSEMNVSTLELGDSALYLCASSPWLAGGAGELFFGEGSRLTVL.

A remark on this clone: The read falls 3 residues short of the CDR3 end, and the missing part is taken from the germline J gene. The rearrangement joins TRBV12-3 or TRBV12-4 to TRBJ2-3, with unresolved D. The CDR3 is made up of 14 amino acids. V was clipped by 2 bases and J by 6 bases, with 12 bases between them. The CDR3 spells CASSLISAGDTQYF. The CDR3 bases that were read are TGTGCCAGCAGTTTAATTTCCGCCGGGGATACG.

As concerns this clone: The read ends 3 residues before the CDR3 terminus; that terminus is restored from the germline J gene. The V and J genes are TRBV6-1 and TRBJ2-1; 12 bases agree with TRBD2. V lost 2 bases and J lost 5; bases outside the gene matches: 1. The CDR3 is made up of 15 amino acids. The germline V gene has CDR1 MNHNS and CDR2 SASEGT. CDR3: CASSELAGGHNEQFF. The sequenced CDR3 bases are TGTGCCAGCAGTGAACTAGCGGGGGGGCACAATGAG.